Listed here is a single T cell receptor beta chain. This clonotype was seen a handful of times. Its antigen is unknown. Base qualities are not recorded, but no much larger clone differs from it by a single base. Receptor libraries were prepared by PCR. The reads were generated on an Illumina iSeq 100. Turning to the authors' computational methods: Non-productive sequences were filtered out, and CDR3s that did not start with C, did not end with F or W, or were shorter than 7 amino acids were discarded. Levenshtein distances (stringdist) and unrooted phylogenetic trees (ape) in R version 3.6.1 were used to assess CDR3 homology. TCRdb reprocessing: public reads trimmed at Q25 with fastp, clones called with MiXCR, in-frame beta chains kept. Duplicate CDR3 protein sequences are folded into a single record with the most common DNA and genes. TCRdb, rather than the study authors, made the V and J calls. The sample yields about 20,000 distinct CDR3 sequences; 60% were counted once. Roughly 1.1% of the sample comes from the top ten.

The convalescent patients' positive SARS-CoV-2 PCR tests were from March to December 2020, which was before the Alpha, Beta and Delta variants emerged in the United States. Ficoll-Paque Plus gradient centrifugation was used to isolate PBMCs from whole blood, and the isolated PBMCs were then either used fresh or cryopreserved at -140C. These data come from a study of vaccination and CD4 T cells after COVID-19 (dated by TCRdb to between 2020 and 2023). For the wider study: Convalescent patients had a positive SARS-CoV-2 result on nasal swab PCR, and of these patients, several had mild disease and one had severe disease. In the convalescent cohort there were six males and four females, among whom were two Hispanic individuals, seven Caucasians, two Asians and one multiracial person. Each participant got two doses of either the Pfizer-BioNTech BNT162b2 vaccine (n=8) or the Moderna mRNA-1273 vaccine (n=2). Post-COVID blood samples were collected from convalescent patients a median of roughly 100 days after diagnosis, with a range of about 30 to 170 days. Post-vaccine blood samples were collected a median of around 10 weeks after the second vaccine dose, ranging from roughly 13 to 241 days. In roughly 11 COVID-19 convalescent patients and a handful of infection-naive healthy vaccine recipients, the spike-specific CD4+ TCR repertoire before mRNA vaccination was compared with the repertoire after mRNA vaccination.

Broader findings and caveats from the paper: Among the post-vaccine SARS-CoV-2-reactive clones in convalescent patients, a median 86.3% showed up only after vaccination, which suggests vaccine-specific priming. The number of convalescent patients in the study was relatively small, and the study did not examine early timepoints following natural infection. Of the vaccine-specific clones found in convalescent patients, nearly all (304 of 307) were mono-reactive for SARS-CoV-2 spike instead of being cross-reactive with common cold coronaviruses. An increase in the median number of SARS-CoV-2-reactive clonotypes from approximately 20 after infection to 38 after vaccination was observed, but the change was not found to be significant.

Sequences DFQATT (CDR1) and SNEGSKA (CDR2) are obtained from the germline V gene (reference sequence). V sheds 6 bases and J sheds 6 bases, leaving 20 bases between their ends. The CDR3, from cysteine to phenylalanine, totals 15 residues. Only the CDR3 region is kept as DNA, spanning 45 bases read in frame from base 1. The sequence was collected from a human donor who had recovered from COVID-19. Sequenced here: CD4+ T cells from blood, sampled after SARS-CoV-2 vaccination. The V gene is TRBV20-1 and the J gene is TRBJ2-2, with the D assignment possibly TRBD1 or TRBD2, given 5 matching bases for each. The DNA is as follows: TGCAGTGCGGAACAGGCTTGGGGACGGGCCGGGGAGCTGTTTTTT. Translated, this is CSAEQAWGRAGELFF.